This T cell receptor beta chain was identified in a study of molecular identifiers for immune sequencing clone quantification (dated by TCRdb to the late 2010s). About the study as a whole: For a replicate experiment, RNA from around 20,000 or 100,000 naive CD8 T cells was divided into five aliquots, of which four were sequenced. The study was a methods study using CD8 T cells to benchmark molecular-identifier clustering-based TCR repertoire sequencing (MIDCIRS) and TCR RNA copy counting. The full study reports these points: Even against a background of one million naive CD8 T cells, spiked-in Jurkat TCR RNA amounting to a single cell's worth was reported to be detectable. Spiked-in Jurkat TCR RNA (roughly 10 copies' worth), which is not part of the donor repertoire, was contained in the naive libraries. Without barcode sub-clustering, chimeric consensus sequences inflated TCR diversity; chimeras reached as high as 47%. In CMV-specific effector cells, over 98% of molecules were held by clones above 20 RNA copies, whereas under 1% of molecules were held by such clones in naive cells. Highly expanded clone sizes could be underestimated if identical TCR molecules share a barcode. Modeling estimated approximately 3 recovered TCR RNA copies per cell, compared with roughly 10 by digital PCR, which implies 25% to 30% capture efficiency.

This clonotype has a count of ten or more. The target of this receptor is not known. The record has no base qualities; no much larger clone is one base away. Libraries of naive CD8 T cells were built from approximately 20,000 to 980,000 sorted cells, with 10%, 30% or 50% of the purified RNA used. Naive CD8 T cells, defined as CD8+CD4-CCR7+CD45RA+, were FACS-sorted into RLT Plus buffer on a BD FACSAria II. More than 8 TCR copies' worth of Jurkat RNA were spiked into roughly 17,000-1,100,000 naive CD8 T cell samples to test detection sensitivity. Enrichment of CD8 T cells was performed with RosetteSep CD8+ T Cell Enrichment Cocktail and Ficoll-Paque, after which ACK red cell lysis was carried out. Libraries were constructed by PCR. The instrument was an Illumina HiSeq 4000. Preparation of bulk TCR libraries followed a previously described approach, with the TCR primers listed in Table S5. Total RNA was purified with the Qiagen AllPrep DNA/RNA kit. Before any analysis, reads coming from multiple sequencing runs of the same library were combined into one pool. In the paper's pipeline: Only reads with exact TCR constant sequence were kept, trimmed to 150 nt, and grouped by their 12-nt molecular barcodes. Reads within each barcode group were sub-clustered using a 15% Levenshtein threshold, and quality-weighted consensus sequences were constructed for each RNA molecule. Non-functional sequences were filtered out, along with any lower-count sequence sitting one edit away from another sequence. On the basis of fitting two negative binomial distributions, barcode sub-clusters with fewer than 20% of the maximum read count were discarded. TCRdb reanalyzed the raw reads on its own, using fastp at Q25 for trimming and MiXCR for clone calling, and kept in-frame beta chains. For every CDR3 protein sequence, its rows merge into one entry that carries the most common genes and DNA. These V and J calls derive from TCRdb rather than the authors' analysis. A total of about 640,000 distinct CDR3 sequences appear in this sample, about 20% of them only once. The ten most abundant clones make up roughly 0.83% of the sample.

Deletion took 1 base off V and 2 bases off J, with a span of 7 bases between the germline ends. The germline V gene (reference sequence) provides CDR1 SEHNR and CDR2 FQNEAQ. The CDR3 covers 14 residues, taking in both the cysteine and the phenylalanine. Only CDR3 DNA remains: 42 bases, in frame from the first base. This clonotype was sampled from a human donor in good health. Some libraries in this study had Jurkat cell RNA spiked in. The sequence links TRBV7-9 to TRBJ2-3, with the D gene not clear enough to name. Input material: naive CD8+ T cells from blood, with Jurkat cell RNA spiked in. The meaning of the sample's cell subset or site label: FACS-sorted CD8+CD4-CCR7+CD45RA+ naive T cells. In nucleotides, the sequence is TGTGCCAGCAGCTTAGTTGGGGTCACAGATACGCAGTATTTT. The resulting protein is CASSLVGVTDTQYF. This CDR3, with the reference TRBV7-9 and TRBJ2-3 proteins standing in past its ends, gives the full variable domain DTGVSQNPRHKITKRGQNVTFRCDPISEHNRLYWYRQTLGQGPEFLTYFQNEAQLEKSRLLSDRFSAERPKGSFSTLEIQRTEQGDSAMYLCASSLVGVTDTQYFGPGTRLTVL.